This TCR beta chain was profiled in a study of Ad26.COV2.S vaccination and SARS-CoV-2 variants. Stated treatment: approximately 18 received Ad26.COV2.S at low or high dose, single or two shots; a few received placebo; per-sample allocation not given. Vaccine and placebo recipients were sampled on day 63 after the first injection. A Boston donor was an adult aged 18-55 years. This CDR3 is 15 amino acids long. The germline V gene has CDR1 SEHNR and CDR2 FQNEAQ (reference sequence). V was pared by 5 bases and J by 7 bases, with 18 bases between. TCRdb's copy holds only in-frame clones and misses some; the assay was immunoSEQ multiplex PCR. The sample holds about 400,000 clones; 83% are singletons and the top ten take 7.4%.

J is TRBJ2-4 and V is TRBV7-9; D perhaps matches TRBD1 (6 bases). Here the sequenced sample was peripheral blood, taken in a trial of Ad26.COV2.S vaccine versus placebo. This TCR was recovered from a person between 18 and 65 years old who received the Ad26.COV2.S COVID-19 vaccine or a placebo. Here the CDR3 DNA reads TGTGCCAGCAGCCCCCTCGGGGCTAGGGGGAACATTCAGTACTTC. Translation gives CASSPLGARGNIQYF.